This paragraph covers one T cell receptor beta chain sequence. The source of the sample is a study of blood T cell repertoires in COVID-19. Study-level background: Samples of COVID-19 (acute and convalescent) were obtained from the United States, Italy and Spain. Sample material is recorded as cDNA or gDNA derived from T cells, B-cell-depleted T cells, or PBMCs.

Original processing notes: For nucleated cells, counts were estimated from reference gene primer amplification. Data came from immunoSEQ multiplex PCR; TCRdb stores just in-frame clones and leaves some out. V, J and clone size are taken as reported in that table, and D and trimming were inferred from the DNA itself. This repertoire shows about 140,000 clones, around 90% found once; its top ten account for 1.7%. This clonotype was obtained from a woman between 45 and 60 years old with acute or convalescent COVID-19. What was sequenced was peripheral blood.

Here the CDR3 reads CASSLSWLQLNPYNEQFF. As DNA, the CDR3 is TGTGCCAGCAGTTTATCGTGGCTCCAACTAAACCCTTACAATGAGCAGTTCTTC. This sequence joins TRBV27 and TRBJ2-1; D call uncertain. This CDR3 comprises 18 residues. Germline CDR1 reads MNHEY; CDR2 reads SMNVEV (reference sequence). V lost 0 bases, J lost 4 bases, and 19 bases lay in between.